This T cell receptor beta chain was recovered during a study of blood T cell repertoires in COVID-19. CDR1 is SGHRS, CDR2 YFSETQ, per germline. Trimming took off 1 base at V and 0 bases at J, with 11 bases between the two ends. The CDR3 extends over 17 amino acids. Assay: immunoSEQ multiplex PCR; the TCRdb copy retains only in-frame clones and omits some. This table holds 210,000 or so clones, under 90% found once. Sequences were obtained from peripheral blood. V gene TRBV5-1 combines with J gene TRBJ2-6; possibly TRBD1 for D (6 bases). This TCR was sampled from a woman older than 75 with active or convalescent COVID-19. The CDR3 DNA is TGCGCCAGCAGCTTGCAGACAGGTTTCTCTGGGGCCAACGTCCTGACTTTC. Amino acid sequence: CASSLQTGFSGANVLTF.